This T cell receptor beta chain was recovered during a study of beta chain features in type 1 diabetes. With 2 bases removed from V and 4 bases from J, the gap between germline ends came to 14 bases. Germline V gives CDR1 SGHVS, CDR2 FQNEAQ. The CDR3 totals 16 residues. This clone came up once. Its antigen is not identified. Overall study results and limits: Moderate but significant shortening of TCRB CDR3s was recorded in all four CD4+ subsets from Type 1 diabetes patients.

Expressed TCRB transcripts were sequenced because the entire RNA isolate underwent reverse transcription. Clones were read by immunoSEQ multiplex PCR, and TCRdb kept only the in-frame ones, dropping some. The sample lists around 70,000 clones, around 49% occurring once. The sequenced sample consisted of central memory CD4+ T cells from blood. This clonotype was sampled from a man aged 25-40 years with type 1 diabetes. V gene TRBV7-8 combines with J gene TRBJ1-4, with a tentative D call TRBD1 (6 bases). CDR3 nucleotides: TGTGCCAGCAGCTTAATGAGCGGGGGCGGTAATGAAAAACTGTTTTTT. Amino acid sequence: CASSLMSGGGNEKLFF.